Shown below are 26 T cell receptor beta chains from a single sample sequenced in a study of monozygotic twins with cystic fibrosis. The data were produced by immunoSEQ multiplex PCR, yet TCRdb's version contains in-frame clones alone and is incomplete. Here the sample spans 25,000 or so clones, approximately 90% being singletons. The sample comprised blood. The receptors stem from a girl aged 2 to 9 with cystic fibrosis.

This clone was counted once. V and J are TRBV6-5 and TRBJ2-5; 8 positions agree with TRBD1. The CDR3 loop spans 12 amino acids. CDR1 is MNHEY, CDR2 SVGAGI, per germline. V lost 5 bases, J lost 4 bases, and 0 bases stayed unmatched. The CDR3 sequence: CASSGQGETQYF. The DNA for the CDR3 is TGTGCCAGCAGTGGACAGGGAGAGACCCAGTACTTC.

V gene TRBV19 combines with J gene TRBJ2-2; 7 bases align to TRBD1. The CDR3 length is 14 residues. J gave up 6 bases and V 4 bases, and 5 bases lay outside the gene matches. Germline CDR1 reads LNHDA; CDR2 reads SQIVND (reference sequence). The DNA of the CDR3 is TGTGCCAGTAGTACGGGACAGTATCCCGGGGAGCTGTTTTTT. It codes for CASSTGQYPGELFF.

The V and J genes are TRBV29-1 and TRBJ2-7; possibly TRBD1 for D (6 bases). V lost 1 base to trimming and J lost 3 bases, with 19 bases between them. This CDR3 comprises 16 residues. The germline gives CDR1 SQVTM, CDR2 ANQGSEA. The CDR3 reads CSVEGGEGDSLYEQYF. CDR3 nucleotide sequence: TGCAGCGTTGAAGGAGGTGAGGGGGATTCTCTCTACGAGCAGTACTTC.

The V and J genes are TRBV27 and TRBJ2-2; tentative D call: TRBD1 (5 bases). Per germline, CDR1 MNHEY and CDR2 SMNVEV (reference sequence). CDR3 length equals 14 residues. V lost 4 bases and J 1 base, leaving 7 bases between the germline ends. The CDR3 sequence is CASSWQGNTGELFF. The CDR3 DNA reads as TGTGCCAGCAGTTGGCAGGGGAACACCGGGGAGCTGTTTTTT.

This clone was observed once. The chain is built from TRBV27 and TRBJ1-1, with D possibly being TRBD1 (5 bases). The CDR3 has 14 residues. In germline, CDR1 is MNHEY, CDR2 SMNVEV (reference sequence). Deletions cut 4 bases from V and 1 base from J, with 10 bases between. CDR3 coding DNA: TGTGCCAGCAGTTCCCCCAGGGAGAACACTGAAGCTTTCTTT. Protein sequence: CASSSPRENTEAFF.

The rearrangement joins TRBV30 to TRBJ1-2; D is perhaps TRBD1 (5 bases). Germline CDR1 GTSNPN, CDR2 SVGIG (reference sequence). V lost 5 bases and J lost 8, with 21 bases in between. The CDR3 is 14 residues long. In nucleotides, the CDR3 is TGTGCCTGGTCAAAGGAAGCCGGGGGTGGCGGCTACACCTTC. Translated, it gives CAWSKEAGGGGYTF.

CDR3 loop: CASSQGLAGFEKTQYF. The CDR3 DNA follows: TGCGCCAGCAGCCAAGGACTAGCGGGGTTTGAGAAGACCCAGTACTTC. The chain carries TRBV4-1 and TRBJ2-5; 11 bases are shared with TRBD2. The V segment lost 1 base and the J segment 6 bases; nucleotides outside the gene matches: 7. The CDR3 contains 16 residues. From germline, CDR1 is MGHRA and CDR2 YSYEKL.

The V call is TRBV29-1, the J call TRBJ2-6; D gene ambiguous. From germline, CDR1 is SQVTM and CDR2 ANQGSEA. This CDR3 region has 13 residues. Trimming pared 2 bases from V and 4 bases from J, leaving 6 bases between. CDR3 bases: TGCAGCGTTGAACCGGTGGGGGCCAACGTCCTGACTTTC. Its translation: CSVEPVGANVLTF.

This clone was recorded once. This chain links TRBV29-1 with TRBJ2-7, with D uncertain. V lost 4 bases, J lost 3 bases, and 7 bases lay in between. The CDR3 runs 11 residues. CDR1 is SQVTM and CDR2 is ANQGSEA in the germline V gene. CDR3: CSVVSDYEQYF. The CDR3 DNA reads TGCAGCGTTGTCAGTGACTACGAGCAGTACTTC.

The genes are TRBV5-1 and TRBJ1-4; TRBD1 might be the D (5 bases). V shed 4 bases and J shed 5 bases, with 12 bases lying between them. This CDR3 is 14 amino acids long. CDR1 is SGHRS, CDR2 YFSETQ, per germline. For the CDR3, the DNA is TGCGCCAGCAGCGGGGGGACGGTCAATGAAAAACTGTTTTTT. Its protein product is CASSGGTVNEKLFF.

This chain connects TRBV4-3 to TRBJ1-2, with 9 positions matching TRBD1. CDR1 and CDR2 (germline): LGHNA, YSLEER. This CDR3 has 15 amino acids. V was clipped by 5 bases and J by 6 bases; unmatched bases: 10. The CDR3 reads CASSTRRGQGHGYTF. The CDR3 coding sequence is TGCGCCAGCAGCACACGGAGGGGACAGGGCCATGGCTACACCTTC.

The chain is built from TRBV18 and TRBJ2-3; TRBD1 might be the D (5 bases). This CDR3 region has 18 residues. The germline V gene has CDR1 KGHSH and CDR2 LQKENI. V was shortened by 6 bases and J by 2 bases, with 24 bases between the two germline ends. CDR3 bases: TGTGCCAGCTCCCAAGCGCACCCGACAGCCAAACACACAGATACGCAGTATTTT. It is translated as CASSQAHPTAKHTDTQYF.

The chain has TRBV7-2 and TRBJ1-6; D is unclear. The V gene's germline CDR1 is SGHTA and CDR2 FQGNSA. The CDR3 extends over 12 amino acids. With 6 bases removed from V and 9 bases from J, the gap between germline ends came to 9 bases. The CDR3 reads CASRFLGSPLHF. CDR3 sequence (DNA): TGTGCCAGCAGATTCCTAGGTTCACCCCTCCACTTT.

V is TRBV30 and J is TRBJ2-3; 15 nucleotides match TRBD2. CDR1 is GTSNPN, CDR2 SVGIG, per germline (reference sequence). The J segment lost 4 bases and the V segment lost 4 bases, leaving 9 bases of the junction unmatched. CDR3 length: 17 residues. The CDR3 nucleotides read TGTGCCTGGAACCCGATCCGGACTAGCGGGGGGGCAGATACGCAGTATTTT. This translates into CAWNPIRTSGGADTQYF.

The chain employs TRBV18 and TRBJ2-5; a possible D gene is TRBD2 (6 bases). The V gene's germline CDR1 is KGHSH and CDR2 LQKENI. The V end was cut by 8 bases, the J end by 3 bases, with 16 bases between. The CDR3 extends over 14 amino acids. CDR3 nucleotides: TGTGCCAGCCTCCGGGGACTCCCTGAAGAGACCCAGTACTTC. This sequence encodes CASLRGLPEETQYF.

The chain has TRBV11-2 and TRBJ2-1; D is possibly TRBD1 or TRBD2 (5 bases each). Trimming shortened V by 0 bases and J by 5 bases, and 11 bases separated the two germline ends. This CDR3 comprises 15 residues. The germline V gene encodes CDR1 SGHAT and CDR2 FQNNGV. The CDR3 coding sequence is TGTGCCAGCAGCTTAGAGGGACGGGACCACAATGAGCAGTTCTTC. As protein: CASSLEGRDHNEQFF.

The rearrangement links TRBV30 to TRBJ2-7; TRBD2 aligns across 12 bases. The CDR3 covers 14 residues. The V gene's germline CDR1 is GTSNPN and CDR2 SVGIG (reference sequence). Trimming at V came to 0 bases and at J to 3 bases, leaving 0 bases not matched to a gene. This CDR3 is CAWSVLAGGYEQYF. DNA for the CDR3: TGTGCCTGGAGTGTACTAGCGGGGGGCTACGAGCAGTACTTC.

The rearrangement uses TRBV6-5 and TRBJ1-1, with D maybe TRBD1 (6 bases). Trimming removed 2 bases from V and 1 base from J, with 14 bases in between. Germline lookup yields CDR1 MNHEY and CDR2 SVGAGI. This CDR3 contains 16 residues. CDR3 bases: TGTGCCAGCAGTTACAATAGGGGGAGAGGGAACACTGAAGCTTTCTTT. Translating gives CASSYNRGRGNTEAFF.

The chain combines TRBV10-3 with TRBJ2-5, with D possibly called TRBD1 or TRBD2 (6 bases each). V shed 10 bases and J shed 2 bases, with 26 bases lying between them. This CDR3 comprises 17 residues. Germline V gene sequence: CDR1 ENHRY, CDR2 SYGVKD. The CDR3 DNA reads TGTGCCACCTGGGGGGCCGGGGGCCCACTACGTCAAGAGACCCAGTACTTC. Translating gives CATWGAGGPLRQETQYF.

The rearrangement links TRBV5-1 to TRBJ2-3; 9 nucleotides agree with TRBD2. The CDR3 runs to 15 residues. V shed 3 bases and J 6 bases; nucleotides not matched to a gene: 8. Germline V lookup: CDR1 SGHRS, CDR2 YFSETQ. The CDR3 is CASSYAGGPLDTQYF. CDR3 DNA: TGCGCCAGCAGCTACGCGGGGGGGCCCTTGGATACGCAGTATTTT. Full variable domain (rest looked up from reference TRBV5-1 and TRBJ2-3): KAGVTQTPRYLIKTRGQQVTLSCSPISGHRSVSWYQQTPGQGLQFLFEYFSETQRNKGNFPGRFSGRQFSNSRSEMNVSTLELGDSALYLCASSYAGGPLDTQYFGPGTRLTVL.

This chain connects TRBV9 to TRBJ2-1, with 8 bases aligning to TRBD2. Germline loops: CDR1 SGDLS, CDR2 YYNGEE. The CDR3 extends over 15 amino acids. V shed 0 bases and J 5 bases; nucleotides not matched to a gene: 4. Here the CDR3 DNA reads TGTGCCAGCAGCGTAGCGGGGGGGCCAAACAATGAGCAGTTCTTC. Amino acid sequence: CASSVAGGPNNEQFF.

The V gene is TRBV25-1, the J gene TRBJ1-6; 9 nucleotides agree with TRBD1. With V trimmed by 5 bases and J by 10 bases, 6 bases remained unmatched. CDR1 is MGHDK and CDR2 is SYGVNS in the germline V gene. This CDR3 spans 14 amino acids. CDR3 coding DNA: TGTGCCAGCAGTCAGGGACAGGGTTCGTCACCCCTCCACTTT. Its protein product is CASSQGQGSSPLHF.

V gene TRBV7-2 combines with J gene TRBJ2-1, with TRBD1 as a possible D gene (6 bases). This CDR3 has 15 residues. From germline, CDR1 is SGHTA and CDR2 FQGNSA. V shed 4 bases and J shed 9 bases, with 19 bases lying between them. CDR3 loop: CASSSQNRVEVEQFF. The CDR3 DNA follows: TGTGCCAGCAGCTCCCAAAACAGGGTTGAGGTTGAGCAGTTCTTC.

The chain uses TRBV6-1 and TRBJ2-2; tentatively, D is TRBD1 (6 bases). The CDR3 runs 14 residues. The germline gives CDR1 MNHNS, CDR2 SASEGT. V lost 5 bases to trimming and J lost 2 bases, with 9 bases between them. The CDR3 is CASSRQVNTGELFF. The CDR3 DNA sequence: TGTGCCAGCAGTCGACAGGTTAACACCGGGGAGCTGTTTTTT.

A single count supports this clone. The gene calls are TRBV4-3 and TRBJ1-4; D possibly corresponds to TRBD1 (5 bases). V was pared by 0 bases and J by 4 bases, with 15 bases between. The CDR3 length is 17 residues. Germline values: CDR1 LGHNA, CDR2 YSLEER. The CDR3 DNA sequence: TGCGCCAGCAGCCAAGATCCTAGGGGTGGCTTTAATGAAAAACTGTTTTTT. Translating it yields CASSQDPRGGFNEKLFF.

The chain recombines TRBV6-6 with TRBJ1-5; 9 bases map to TRBD1. The CDR3 length is 14 residues. Germline-derived CDR1 and CDR2 are MNHNY and SVGAGI (reference sequence). V shed 6 bases, J shed 0 bases, and the junction held 0 bases outside the gene matches. The CDR3 sequence: CASRDRGSNQPQHF. The CDR3, as DNA: TGTGCCAGCAGGGACAGGGGTAGCAATCAGCCCCAGCATTTT.